Listed below are T cell receptor beta chains from one sample, sequenced in a study of cytomegalovirus exposure and HLA in healthy donors. Profiling relied on immunoSEQ multiplex PCR, and the TCRdb table lists in-frame clones only, not all of them. Found here are some 120,000 clones, more than 80% of them singletons; the top ten hold about 6.7%. The specimen was PBMCs. The receptor source for this set is a woman aged 30 to 39 in good health and CMV-seropositive. The CDR3 runs from the conserved cysteine through the conserved F or W. The D gene is left open where the match is weak. Only part of the rows carry a size: once, few, many, or a class if the clone is expanded.

j_gene: TRBJ1-6
d_gene: TRBD1
v_gene: TRBV28
abundance: once
CDR3aa: CASKPSQGAQSPLHF
CDR3nt: TGTGCCAGCAAACCCTCACAGGGGGCCCAATCACCCCTCCACTTT

j_gene: TRBJ1-3
d_gene: NA
v_gene: TRBV2
abundance: NA
CDR3aa: CASLQGSGNTIYF
CDR3nt: TGTGCCAGTTTACAGGGCTCTGGAAACACCATATATTTT

j_gene: TRBJ2-5
d_gene: TRBD1
v_gene: TRBV2
abundance: NA
CDR3aa: CASRDRGPETQYF
CDR3nt: TGTGCCAGCAGAGACAGGGGGCCAGAGACCCAGTACTTC

j_gene: TRBJ2-1
d_gene: TRBD2
v_gene: TRBV6-1
abundance: NA
CDR3aa: CASSAGLAGEVEQFF
CDR3nt: TGTGCCAGCAGTGCCGGACTAGCGGGAGAAGTTGAGCAGTTCTTC

j_gene: TRBJ2-1
d_gene: TRBD2
v_gene: TRBV6-4
abundance: NA
CDR3aa: CASSTLAGLRGEQFF
CDR3nt: TGTGCCAGCAGCACCCTAGCGGGGCTAAGGGGTGAGCAGTTCTTC

j_gene: TRBJ2-7
d_gene: NA
v_gene: TRBV13
abundance: NA
CDR3aa: CASSSPISYEQYF
CDR3nt: TGTGCCAGCAGTTCCCCCATCTCCTACGAGCAGTACTTC

j_gene: TRBJ1-1
d_gene: TRBD1
v_gene: TRBV7-9
abundance: NA
CDR3aa: CASRPPPGQGGTEAFF
CDR3nt: TGTGCCAGCAGACCTCCCCCTGGACAGGGCGGAACTGAAGCTTTCTTT

j_gene: TRBJ1-1
d_gene: NA
v_gene: TRBV5-4
abundance: NA
CDR3aa: CASSLTAYTEAFF
CDR3nt: TGTGCCAGCAGCTTGACAGCCTACACTGAAGCTTTCTTT

j_gene: TRBJ1-1
d_gene: TRBD1
v_gene: TRBV28
abundance: NA
CDR3aa: CASSDPGTGGTEAFF
CDR3nt: TGTGCCAGCAGTGATCCCGGGACAGGGGGCACTGAAGCTTTCTTT

j_gene: TRBJ2-1
d_gene: TRBD2
v_gene: TRBV5-1
abundance: once
CDR3aa: CASSLGGTSGVNEQFF
CDR3nt: TGCGCCAGCAGCTTGGGAGGGACTAGCGGGGTCAATGAGCAGTTCTTC

j_gene: TRBJ1-1
d_gene: NA
v_gene: TRBV5-4
abundance: NA
CDR3aa: CASSLEGGADTEAFF
CDR3nt: TGTGCCAGCAGCTTGGAAGGGGGGGCGGACACTGAAGCTTTCTTT

j_gene: TRBJ1-1
d_gene: NA
v_gene: TRBV10-3
abundance: NA
CDR3aa: CAISFRVLGTEAFF
CDR3nt: TGTGCCATCAGTTTCAGGGTATTAGGCACTGAAGCTTTCTTT

j_gene: TRBJ1-2
d_gene: NA
v_gene: TRBV21-1
abundance: NA
CDR3aa: CRPGTGLSYGYTF
CDR3nt: TGTAGACCCGGGACAGGGCTATCGTATGGCTACACCTTC

j_gene: TRBJ2-1
d_gene: TRBD2
v_gene: TRBV19
abundance: once
CDR3aa: CASSIGLAVSYNEQFF
CDR3nt: TGTGCCAGTAGTATAGGACTAGCGGTCTCCTACAATGAGCAGTTCTTC

j_gene: TRBJ2-1
d_gene: NA
v_gene: TRBV18
abundance: once
CDR3aa: CASSPPAGAGAGSSYNEQFF
CDR3nt: TGTGCCAGCTCACCCCCCGCAGGGGCGGGAGCGGGGAGCTCCTACAATGAGCAGTTCTTC

j_gene: TRBJ2-3
d_gene: TRBD1
v_gene: TRBV20-1
abundance: few
CDR3aa: CSLIRGNTQYF
CDR3nt: TGCAGTCTAATCAGGGGGAATACGCAGTATTTT

j_gene: TRBJ1-5
d_gene: TRBD1
v_gene: TRBV28
abundance: once
CDR3aa: CASSTGENQPQHF
CDR3nt: TGTGCCAGCAGTACAGGGGAGAATCAGCCCCAGCATTTT

j_gene: TRBJ1-4
d_gene: NA
v_gene: TRBV7-9
abundance: NA
CDR3aa: CASTRGTNEKLFF
CDR3nt: TGTGCCTCGACGAGGGGGACCAATGAAAAACTGTTTTTT

j_gene: TRBJ2-1
d_gene: TRBD2
v_gene: TRBV27
abundance: few
CDR3aa: CASSLSPSGAGGAYNEQFF
CDR3nt: TGTGCCAGCAGTTTATCTCCTAGCGGGGCAGGTGGCGCCTACAATGAGCAGTTCTTC

j_gene: TRBJ1-5
d_gene: NA
v_gene: TRBV6-1
abundance: NA
CDR3aa: CASTAREGSNQPQHF
CDR3nt: TGTGCCAGCACAGCCCGCGAGGGTAGCAATCAGCCCCAGCATTTT

j_gene: TRBJ2-3
d_gene: NA
v_gene: TRBV7-9
abundance: NA
CDR3aa: CASSLVGRADTQYF
CDR3nt: TGTGCCAGCAGCTTAGTTGGCCGGGCAGATACGCAGTATTTT

j_gene: TRBJ1-2
d_gene: NA
v_gene: TRBV15
abundance: NA
CDR3aa: CATSPGEGYGYTF
CDR3nt: TGTGCCACCAGCCCTGGGGAGGGCTATGGCTACACCTTC

j_gene: TRBJ1-3
d_gene: NA
v_gene: TRBV5-6
abundance: NA
CDR3aa: CASSLQFLGNTIYF
CDR3nt: TGTGCCAGCAGCTTACAATTCTTGGGAAACACCATATATTTT

j_gene: TRBJ2-5
d_gene: TRBD2
v_gene: TRBV11-1
abundance: NA
CDR3aa: CASSLGTRGQETQYF
CDR3nt: TGTGCCAGCAGCTTAGGGACTAGGGGACAAGAGACCCAGTACTTC

j_gene: TRBJ2-2
d_gene: NA
v_gene: TRBV5-1
abundance: NA
CDR3aa: CASSLILWSGGNPANTGELFF
CDR3nt: TGCGCCAGCAGCTTGATTTTGTGGTCCGGCGGGAATCCGGCGAACACCGGGGAGCTGTTTTTT

j_gene: TRBJ2-4
d_gene: TRBD1
v_gene: TRBV5-5
abundance: NA
CDR3aa: CASSSRDRKNIQYF
CDR3nt: TGTGCCAGCAGCTCCCGGGACAGAAAAAACATTCAGTACTTC

j_gene: TRBJ2-1
d_gene: TRBD2
v_gene: TRBV6-1
abundance: NA
CDR3aa: CASSPGLAGVNEQFF
CDR3nt: TGTGCCAGCAGCCCGGGACTAGCGGGAGTCAATGAGCAGTTCTTC

j_gene: TRBJ2-3
d_gene: NA
v_gene: TRBV27
abundance: NA
CDR3aa: CASSPPPLRDTQYF
CDR3nt: TGTGCCAGCAGTCCCCCCCCCTTACGGGATACGCAGTATTTT

j_gene: TRBJ2-7
d_gene: NA
v_gene: TRBV19
abundance: NA
CDR3aa: CASSSNSYEQYF
CDR3nt: TGTGCCAGTAGTAGTAACTCCTACGAGCAGTACTTC